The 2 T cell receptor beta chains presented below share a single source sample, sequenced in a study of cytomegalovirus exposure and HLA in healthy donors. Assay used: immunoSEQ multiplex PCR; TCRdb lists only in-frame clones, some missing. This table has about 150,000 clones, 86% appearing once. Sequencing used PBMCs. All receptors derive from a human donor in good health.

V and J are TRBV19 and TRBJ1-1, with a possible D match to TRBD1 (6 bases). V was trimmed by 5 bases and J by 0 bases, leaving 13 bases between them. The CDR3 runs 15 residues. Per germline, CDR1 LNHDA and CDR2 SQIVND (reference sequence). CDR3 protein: CASSPTGTMNTEAFF. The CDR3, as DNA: TGTGCCAGTAGTCCGACAGGTACCATGAACACTGAAGCTTTCTTT.

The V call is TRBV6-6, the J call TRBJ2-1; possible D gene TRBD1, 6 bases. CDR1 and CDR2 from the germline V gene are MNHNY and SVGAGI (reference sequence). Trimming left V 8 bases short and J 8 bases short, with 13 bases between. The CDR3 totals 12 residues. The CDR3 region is CASEGGSHEQFF. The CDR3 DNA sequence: TGTGCCAGCGAAGGGGGTAGTCATGAGCAGTTCTTC.